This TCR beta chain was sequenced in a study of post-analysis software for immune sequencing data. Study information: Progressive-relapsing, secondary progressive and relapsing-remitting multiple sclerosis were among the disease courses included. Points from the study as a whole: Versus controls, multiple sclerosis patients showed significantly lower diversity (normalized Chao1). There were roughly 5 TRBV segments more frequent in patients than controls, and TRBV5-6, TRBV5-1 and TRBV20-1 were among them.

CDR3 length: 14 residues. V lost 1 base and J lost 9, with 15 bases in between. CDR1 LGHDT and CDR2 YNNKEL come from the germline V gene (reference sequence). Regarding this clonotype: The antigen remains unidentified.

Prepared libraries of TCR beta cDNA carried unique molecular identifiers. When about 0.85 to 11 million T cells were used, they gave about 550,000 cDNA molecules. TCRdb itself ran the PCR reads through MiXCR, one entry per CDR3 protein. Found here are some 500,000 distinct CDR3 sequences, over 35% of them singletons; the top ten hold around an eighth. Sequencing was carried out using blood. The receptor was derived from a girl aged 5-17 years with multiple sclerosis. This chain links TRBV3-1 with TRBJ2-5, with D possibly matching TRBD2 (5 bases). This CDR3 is CASSQGGLTEAQYF. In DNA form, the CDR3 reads TGTGCCAGCAGCCAAGGTGGCCTGACGGAGGCCCAGTACTTC.